Below, one T cell receptor beta chain is given with its context. Its antigen remains unidentified. The data were obtained in a study of cytomegalovirus exposure and HLA in healthy donors. The primer mix had 60 Vbeta and 13 Jbeta primers. Some clones are missing from TCRdb's copy, which holds only in-frame ones; the method was immunoSEQ multiplex PCR. The data show some 160,000 clones, with around 84% seen just once and 2% to 2.5% held by the top ten. Study findings and constraints: The productive fraction for most TCR beta V segments was about 87% or about 30% in an earlier analysis. For presence/absence analyses, sequencing depth was assumed to be roughly uniform across donors.

This CDR3 spans 15 amino acids. The germline gives CDR1 LNHDA, CDR2 SQIVND (reference sequence). Trimming at V came to 3 bases and at J to 3 bases, leaving 7 bases not matched to a gene. Specimen: PBMCs. V gene TRBV19 combines with J gene TRBJ2-7, with 8 bases matching TRBD2. This sequence originates from a boy aged 2-15 years in good health and CMV-seronegative. For the CDR3, the DNA is TGTGCCAGTAGTATCCAGCGGGGGCCCATCTACGAGCAGTACTTC. Translating it yields CASSIQRGPIYEQYF.